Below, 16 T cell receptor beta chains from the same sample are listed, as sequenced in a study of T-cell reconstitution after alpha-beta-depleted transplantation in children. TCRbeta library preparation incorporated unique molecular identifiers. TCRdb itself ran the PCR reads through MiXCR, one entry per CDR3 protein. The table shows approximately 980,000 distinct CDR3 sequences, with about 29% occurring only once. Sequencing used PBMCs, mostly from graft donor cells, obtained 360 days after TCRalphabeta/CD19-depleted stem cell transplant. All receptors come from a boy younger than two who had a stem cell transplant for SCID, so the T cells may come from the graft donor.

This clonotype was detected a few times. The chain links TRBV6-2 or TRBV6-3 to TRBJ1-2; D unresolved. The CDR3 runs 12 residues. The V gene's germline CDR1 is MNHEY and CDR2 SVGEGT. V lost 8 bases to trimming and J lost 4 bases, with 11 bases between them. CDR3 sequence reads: CASGREGYGYTF. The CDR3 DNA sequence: TGTGCCAGCGGTCGGGAGGGCTATGGCTACACCTTC.

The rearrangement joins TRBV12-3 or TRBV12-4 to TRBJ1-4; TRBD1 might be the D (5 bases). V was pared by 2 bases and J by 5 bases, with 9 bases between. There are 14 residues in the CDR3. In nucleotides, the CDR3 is TGTGCCAGCAGTTTACAGGGTCAGAATGAAAAACTGTTTTTT. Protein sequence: CASSLQGQNEKLFF.

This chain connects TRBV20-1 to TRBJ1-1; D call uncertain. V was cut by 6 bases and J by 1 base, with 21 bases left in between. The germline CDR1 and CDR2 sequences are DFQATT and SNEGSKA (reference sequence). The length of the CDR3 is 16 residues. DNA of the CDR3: TGCAGTGCCATATTAAGGATCGGGTTGGGGAACACTGAAGCTTTCTTT. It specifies CSAILRIGLGNTEAFF.

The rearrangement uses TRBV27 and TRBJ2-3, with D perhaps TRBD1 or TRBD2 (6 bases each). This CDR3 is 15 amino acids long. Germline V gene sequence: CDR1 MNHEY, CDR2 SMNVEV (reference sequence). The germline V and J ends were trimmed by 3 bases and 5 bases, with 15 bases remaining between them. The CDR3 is CASSFLSGGGDTQYF. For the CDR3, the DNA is TGTGCCAGCAGTTTCCTTTCCGGGGGCGGAGATACGCAGTATTTT.

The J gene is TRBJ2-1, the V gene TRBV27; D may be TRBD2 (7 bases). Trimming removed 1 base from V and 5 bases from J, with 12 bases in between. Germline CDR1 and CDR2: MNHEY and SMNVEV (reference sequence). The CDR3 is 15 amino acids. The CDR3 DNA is TGTGCCAGCAGTTTATTCGGGGGGCTAAACAATGAGCAGTTCTTC. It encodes CASSLFGGLNNEQFF.

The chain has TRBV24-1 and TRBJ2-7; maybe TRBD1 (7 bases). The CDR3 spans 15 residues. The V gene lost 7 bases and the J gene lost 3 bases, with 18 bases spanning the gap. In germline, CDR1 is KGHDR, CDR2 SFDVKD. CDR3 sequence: CATSPGGGGLYEQYF. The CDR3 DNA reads TGTGCCACCAGCCCTGGCGGAGGGGGCCTCTACGAGCAGTACTTC.

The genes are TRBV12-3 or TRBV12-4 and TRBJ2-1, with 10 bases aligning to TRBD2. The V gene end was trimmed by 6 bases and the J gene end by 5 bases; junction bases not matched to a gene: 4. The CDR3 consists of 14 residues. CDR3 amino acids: CASSYSGGNNEQFF. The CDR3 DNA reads TGTGCCAGCAGCTATAGCGGGGGGAACAATGAGCAGTTCTTC.

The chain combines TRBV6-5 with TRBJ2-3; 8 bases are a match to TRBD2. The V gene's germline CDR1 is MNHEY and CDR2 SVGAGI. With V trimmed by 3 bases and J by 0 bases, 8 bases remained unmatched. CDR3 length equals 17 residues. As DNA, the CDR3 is TGTGCCAGCAGTTATTTCTGGGGCGGGGGGAGCACAGATACGCAGTATTTT. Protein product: CASSYFWGGGSTDTQYF.

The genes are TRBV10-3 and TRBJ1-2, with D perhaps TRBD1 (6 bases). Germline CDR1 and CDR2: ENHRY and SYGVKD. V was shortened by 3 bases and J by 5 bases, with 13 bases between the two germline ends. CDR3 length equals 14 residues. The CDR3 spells CAISETGRPYGYTF. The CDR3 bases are TGTGCCATCAGTGAAACAGGGAGACCGTATGGCTACACCTTC.

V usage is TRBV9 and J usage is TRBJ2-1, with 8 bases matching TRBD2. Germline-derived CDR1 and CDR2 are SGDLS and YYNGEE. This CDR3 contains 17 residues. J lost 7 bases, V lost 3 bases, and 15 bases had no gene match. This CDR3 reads CASSGGGRLVLGNEQFF. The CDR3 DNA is TGTGCCAGCAGCGGCGGGGGGAGACTAGTCTTAGGGAATGAGCAGTTCTTC.

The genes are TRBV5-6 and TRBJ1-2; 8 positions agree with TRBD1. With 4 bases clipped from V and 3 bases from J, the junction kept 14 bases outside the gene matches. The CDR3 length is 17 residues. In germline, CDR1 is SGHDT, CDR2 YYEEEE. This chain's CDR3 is CASSPGQGLFPHYGYTF. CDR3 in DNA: TGTGCCAGCAGCCCCGGACAGGGTTTGTTCCCCCACTATGGCTACACCTTC. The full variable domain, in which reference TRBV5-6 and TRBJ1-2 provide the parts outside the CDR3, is DAGVTQSPTHLIKTRGQQVTLRCSPKSGHDTVSWYQQALGQGPQFIFQYYEEEERQRGNFPDRFSGHQFPNYSSELNVNALLLGDSALYLCASSPGQGLFPHYGYTFGSGTRLTVV.

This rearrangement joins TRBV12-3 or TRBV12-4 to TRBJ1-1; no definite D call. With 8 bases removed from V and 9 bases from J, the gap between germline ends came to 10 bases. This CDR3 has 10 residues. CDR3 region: CASRIGQAFF. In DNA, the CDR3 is TGTGCCAGCCGGATCGGGCAAGCTTTCTTT.

The CDR3 reads CSVGTAGGTYGYTF. Here the CDR3 DNA reads TGCAGCGTTGGTACGGCAGGGGGGACCTATGGCTACACCTTC. The chain joins TRBV29-1 to TRBJ1-2, with 7 bases lining up with TRBD1. After removal of 4 bases from V and 4 bases from J, the junction contained 9 bases not matched to a gene. The CDR3 runs to 14 residues. Germline V lookup: CDR1 SQVTM, CDR2 ANQGSEA.

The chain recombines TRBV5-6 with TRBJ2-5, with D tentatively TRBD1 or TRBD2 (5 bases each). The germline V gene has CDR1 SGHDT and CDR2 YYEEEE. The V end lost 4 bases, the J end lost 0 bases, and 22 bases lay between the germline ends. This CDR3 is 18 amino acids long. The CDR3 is CASSPGTENPWYQETQYF. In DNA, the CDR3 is TGTGCCAGCAGCCCCGGGACGGAAAACCCTTGGTACCAAGAGACCCAGTACTTC.

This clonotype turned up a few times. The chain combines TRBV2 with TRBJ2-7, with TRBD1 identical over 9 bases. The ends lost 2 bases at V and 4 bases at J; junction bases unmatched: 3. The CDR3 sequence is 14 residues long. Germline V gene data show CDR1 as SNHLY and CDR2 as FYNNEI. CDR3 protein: CASSEMGQGYEQYF. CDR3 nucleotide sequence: TGTGCCAGCAGTGAAATGGGACAGGGATACGAGCAGTACTTC.

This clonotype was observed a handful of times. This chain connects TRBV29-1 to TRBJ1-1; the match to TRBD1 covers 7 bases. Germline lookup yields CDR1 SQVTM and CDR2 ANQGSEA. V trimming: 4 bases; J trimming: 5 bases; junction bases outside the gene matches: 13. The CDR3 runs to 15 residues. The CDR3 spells CSVGDLQGRRTEAFF. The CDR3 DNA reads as TGCAGCGTTGGAGACCTACAGGGGAGAAGGACTGAAGCTTTCTTT.